This T cell receptor (beta chain) appears in the sequencing data of a study of shared T cell receptors in the human thymus. The CDR3 is 16 amino acids. Germline values: CDR1 MDHEN, CDR2 SYDVKM. V was clipped by 3 bases and J by 6 bases; unmatched bases: 10. The assay was immunoSEQ multiplex PCR, and TCRdb's table has in-frame clones only and misses some. The profile shows approximately 490,000 clones, around 78% of them singletons. This sample also belongs to another study, concerning human thymus T cells. That paper adds: It was healthy Finnish infants having corrective surgery for congenital heart defects who were the donors. It was from resections taken during corrective heart surgery that the thymus tissue came.

The TCR was taken from a boy in the first two years of life with a congenital heart defect. The specimen was thymocytes. V and J are TRBV28 and TRBJ1-5, with 8 bases identical to TRBD1. The CDR3 region is CASSFGEGQGSQPQHF. The CDR3 DNA is TGTGCCAGCAGTTTTGGGGAAGGACAGGGAAGTCAGCCCCAGCATTTT.